This TCR beta chain was retrieved from a study of PD-L1 blockade in urothelial cancer. Generated by immunoSEQ multiplex PCR, the TCRdb table keeps only in-frame clones and is missing some. Of under 90,000 clones in the sample, 90% to 95% were seen once. The sequence derives from a man between 60 and 75 years old with urothelial cancer. The specimen comprised PBMCs, sampled around atezolizumab (anti-PD-L1) treatment.

The CDR3 loop is CASRITGSYGYTF. In DNA form, the CDR3 reads TGTGCCAGCAGGATTACAGGAAGCTATGGCTACACCTTC. This chain uses TRBV27 with TRBJ1-2, with a possible D match to TRBD1 (5 bases). Germline V gene sequence: CDR1 MNHEY, CDR2 SMNVEV (reference sequence). The CDR3 has 13 amino acids. The germline V and J ends were trimmed by 6 bases and 4 bases, with 12 bases remaining between them.